This entry features one T cell receptor beta chain sequence. Its matching antigen is unknown. This specimen belongs to a study of graft-versus-host responses after intestinal transplantation. For the study at large: Multivisceral, liver-intestinal, or isolated intestinal transplants were given to recipients. Each patient got anti-thymocyte globulin induction, then tacrolimus and steroids for around three years.

Generated by immunoSEQ multiplex PCR, the TCRdb table keeps only in-frame clones and is missing some. The sample yields about 82,000 clones, 90% to 95% seen once. Germline V gene sequence: CDR1 GTSNPN, CDR2 SVGIG (reference sequence). Trimming removed 1 base at V and 5 bases at J, with 9 bases between. The CDR3 is made up of 14 amino acids. Whole-study findings and limits: Subjects displaying graft-donor T cell macrochimerism possessed elevated graft-versus-host to host-versus-graft clonal ratios inside allografts.

This clonotype originated in a human donor who received an intestinal transplant. The sample consisted of unstimulated CD4+ T cells sorted from spleen or lymph node cells, taken before intestinal transplant. The V and J genes are TRBV30 and TRBJ1-6, with D tentatively TRBD1 (5 bases). The CDR3 here is CAWSERRDNSPLHF. The CDR3 nucleotides are TGTGCCTGGAGTGAACGCAGGGATAATTCACCCCTCCACTTT.